This T cell receptor (beta chain) was identified during a study of T cells in Graves' hyperthyroidism and ophthalmopathy. Germline lookup yields CDR1 MNHNS and CDR2 SASEGT. Trimming removed 4 bases from V and 0 bases from J, with 16 bases in between. The CDR3 consists of 17 residues. Diagnostic decisions used clinical symptoms, serum thyroxine and TRAb, thyroid ultrasound and orbital computed tomography. RNA transcripts were the template for amplifying TCR beta CDR3 regions. Initially, a first-round RT-PCR of the TCR CDR3 employed the HTBI primer set. TCRdb used MiXCR to reprocess the multiplex PCR reads, holding one entry per CDR3 protein. Of more than 650,000 distinct CDR3 sequences in the sample, 12% to 15% were seen once. This clonotype was seen at least ten times.

The sequenced sample consisted of blood. The TCR was taken from a woman under 30 with Graves' hyperthyroidism. The V gene is TRBV6-1, the J gene TRBJ2-1; tentatively, D is TRBD2 (5 bases). CDR3: CASSGTGGPSSYNEQFF. DNA for the CDR3: TGTGCCAGCAGTGGCACTGGAGGCCCTAGCTCCTACAATGAGCAGTTCTTC.